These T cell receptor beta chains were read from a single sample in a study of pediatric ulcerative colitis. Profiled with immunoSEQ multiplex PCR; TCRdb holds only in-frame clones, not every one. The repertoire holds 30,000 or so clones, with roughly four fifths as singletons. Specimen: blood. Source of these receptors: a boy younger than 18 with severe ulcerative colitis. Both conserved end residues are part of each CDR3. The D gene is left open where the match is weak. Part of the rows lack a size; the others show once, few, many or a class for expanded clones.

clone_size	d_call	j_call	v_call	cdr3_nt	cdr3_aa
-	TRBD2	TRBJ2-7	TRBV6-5	TGTGCCACGTTCAGCGGGGGATCCTACGAGCAGTACTTC	CATFSGGSYEQYF
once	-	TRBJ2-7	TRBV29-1	TGCAGCGTCGGGTCGCTATCTCCGCGCGAGCAGTACTTC	CSVGSLSPREQYF
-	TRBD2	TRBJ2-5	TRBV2	TGTGCCAGCAGGTTGAGTCTAGCGGTAGAGACCCAGTACTTC	CASRLSLAVETQYF
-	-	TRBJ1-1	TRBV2	TGTGCCAGCAGTGGAGACAGGATCGTAAGGACTGAAGCTTTCTTT	CASSGDRIVRTEAFF
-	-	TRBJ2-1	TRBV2	TGTGCCAGCAACGAGCGGAGCTCCTACAATGAGCAGTTCTTC	CASNERSSYNEQFF
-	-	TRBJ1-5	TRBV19	TGTGCCAGCTCTGGGGGGGTCTATAGCAATCAGCCCCAGCATTTT	CASSGGVYSNQPQHF
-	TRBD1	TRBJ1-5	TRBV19	TGTGCCAGTAGTCTTAACCTGGGGGACAGTAGCAATCAGCCCCAGCATTTT	CASSLNLGDSSNQPQHF
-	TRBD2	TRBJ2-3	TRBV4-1	TGCGCCAGCAGCCTCGTGGCGGGGGGCACAGATACGCAGTATTTT	CASSLVAGGTDTQYF
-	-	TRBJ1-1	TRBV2	TGTGCCAGCAGTGTAATTACGGTGATCCATGTAGCTTTCTTT	CASSVITVIHVAFF
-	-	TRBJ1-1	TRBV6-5	TGTGCCAGCCTTGGTCAAGGGGCCGGTACTGAAGCTTTCTTT	CASLGQGAGTEAFF
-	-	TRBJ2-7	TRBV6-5	TGTGCCAGCAGTTACTCGAACCGAGGGCCCTACGAGCAGTACTTC	CASSYSNRGPYEQYF
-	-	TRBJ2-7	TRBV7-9	TGTGCCAGCAGCTTGAGGGGGGTAAACCGGAACGCCTACGAGCAGTACTTC	CASSLRGVNRNAYEQYF
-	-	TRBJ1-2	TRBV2	TGTGCCAGCAGTTATGGACAGTCCGGCTACACCTTC	CASSYGQSGYTF
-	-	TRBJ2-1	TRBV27	TGTGCCAGCAGTTTATTAGGGGGCAATGAGCAGTTCTTC	CASSLLGGNEQFF
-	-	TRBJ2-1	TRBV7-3	TGTGCCAGCAGCTTATCGGGGAGCTCCTACAATGAGCAGTTCTTC	CASSLSGSSYNEQFF
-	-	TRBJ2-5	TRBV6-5	TGTGCCAGCAGTTTGGCGGATGCCCCCCAAGAGACCCAGTACTTC	CASSLADAPQETQYF
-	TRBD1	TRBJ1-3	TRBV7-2	TGTGCCAGCAGCACACGGACAGGGAGTGGAAACACCATATATTTT	CASSTRTGSGNTIYF
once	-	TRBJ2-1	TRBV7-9	TGTGCCAGCAGCCACGGACTCAAACCCGATGAGCAGTTCTTC	CASSHGLKPDEQFF
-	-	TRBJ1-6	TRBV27	TGTGCCAGCAGTTCTCTAAGTAATTCACCCCTCCACTTT	CASSSLSNSPLHF
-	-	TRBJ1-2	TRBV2	TGTGCCAGCAGAGGACCCTTTCCTACCCTCTATGGCTACACCTTC	CASRGPFPTLYGYTF
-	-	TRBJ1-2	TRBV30	TGTGCCTGGAGTTGGACCGGGACACCATCAATCTATGGCTACACCTTC	CAWSWTGTPSIYGYTF
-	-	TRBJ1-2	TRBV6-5	TGTGCCAGCAGTTCCCCCGGCGGCATACGTGGCTACACCTTC	CASSSPGGIRGYTF
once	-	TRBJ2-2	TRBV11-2	TGTGCCAGCAGCTTAGAACCCGTCGGCGGGGAGCTGTTTTTT	CASSLEPVGGELFF
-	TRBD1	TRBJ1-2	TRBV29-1	TGCAGCGGCACAGGGGGCGAAGGCTATGGCTACACCTTC	CSGTGGEGYGYTF
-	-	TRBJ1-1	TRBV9	TGTGCCAGCACCGATGGGAAAAGGGGCACTGAAGCTTTCTTT	CASTDGKRGTEAFF
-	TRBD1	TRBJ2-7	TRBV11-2	TGTGCCAGCAGCTTCAACCGGGACAGGGCCTACGAGCAGTACTTC	CASSFNRDRAYEQYF
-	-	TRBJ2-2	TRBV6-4	TGTGCCAGCAGTTCGTTTTCGGAGTCCGGGGAGCTGTTTTTT	CASSSFSESGELFF